This is a list of T cell receptor beta chains from one sample in a study of T-cell memory formation after mild COVID-19. One entry per CDR3 protein, called by TCRdb with MiXCR from the 5' RACE reads. Counted here are about 180,000 distinct CDR3 sequences, roughly 17% occurring once; the ten biggest clones make up approximately 2%. Sequencing input: PBMCs or a T cell subset sorted from them (not recorded which). The receptor source for this set is an adult woman who had mild COVID-19 (a few samples of this study predate the infection). Cell type and time point are not known. CDR3s include the opening cysteine and the closing phenylalanine or tryptophan.

j_call v_call cdr3_aa
TRBJ2-3 TRBV7-8 CASSGRGYTDTQYF
TRBJ2-7 TRBV28 CASSTRGPNYEQYF
TRBJ2-2 TRBV11-2 CASSLVRTRGTGELFF
TRBJ2-7 TRBV5-1 CASKETAAYEQYF
TRBJ2-5 TRBV20-1 CSAIPGAQETQYF
TRBJ2-1 TRBV18 CASSPQELEQFF
TRBJ1-5 TRBV4-2 CASSQDYQGVYSNQPQHF
TRBJ1-6 TRBV27 CASSFDSSISYNSPLHF
TRBJ2-1 TRBV7-2 CASSLGLGGGRGNEQFF
TRBJ2-3 TRBV7-2 CASSLELSRGNTQYF
TRBJ2-2 TRBV7-3 CASSLHGELFF
TRBJ1-1 TRBV5-1 CASSLGQDTEAFF
TRBJ1-4 TRBV20-1 CSAVQGVIGEKLFF
TRBJ1-2 TRBV6-5 CASSRLNPGQANYGYTF
TRBJ1-5 TRBV18 CASSPPGWGNSNQPQHF
TRBJ1-3 TRBV7-6 CASSLLQGTNAGNTIYF
TRBJ2-3 TRBV9 CASSVAPGQGTDTQYF